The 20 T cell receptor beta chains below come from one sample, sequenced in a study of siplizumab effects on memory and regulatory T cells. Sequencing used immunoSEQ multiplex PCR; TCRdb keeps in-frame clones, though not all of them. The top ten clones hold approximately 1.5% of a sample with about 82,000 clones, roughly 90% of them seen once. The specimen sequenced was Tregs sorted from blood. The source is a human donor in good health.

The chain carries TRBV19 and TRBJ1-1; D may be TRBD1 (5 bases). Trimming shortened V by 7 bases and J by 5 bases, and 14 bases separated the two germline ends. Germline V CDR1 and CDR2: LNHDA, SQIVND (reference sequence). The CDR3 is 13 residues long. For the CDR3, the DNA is TGTGCCAGTACCTATAAGGGGTGGACTGAAGCTTTCTTT. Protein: CASTYKGWTEAFF.

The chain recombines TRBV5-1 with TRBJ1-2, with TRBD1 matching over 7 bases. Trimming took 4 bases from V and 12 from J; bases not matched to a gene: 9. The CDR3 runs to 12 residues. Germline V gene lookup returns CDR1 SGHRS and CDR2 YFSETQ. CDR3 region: CASSTSTGKDTF. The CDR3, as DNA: TGCGCCAGCAGCACCTCGACAGGGAAGGACACCTTC.

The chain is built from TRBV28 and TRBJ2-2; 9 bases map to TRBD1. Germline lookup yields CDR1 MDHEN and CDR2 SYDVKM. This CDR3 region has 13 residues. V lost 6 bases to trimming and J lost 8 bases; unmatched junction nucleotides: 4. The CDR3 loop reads CASRYRGRGELFF. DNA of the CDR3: TGTGCCAGCAGATACAGGGGGCGTGGGGAGCTGTTTTTT.

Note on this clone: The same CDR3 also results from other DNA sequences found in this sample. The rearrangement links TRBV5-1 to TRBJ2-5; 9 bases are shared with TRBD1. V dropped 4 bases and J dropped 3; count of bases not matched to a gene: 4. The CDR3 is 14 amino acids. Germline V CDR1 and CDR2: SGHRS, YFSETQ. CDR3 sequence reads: CASSPGTGKETQYF. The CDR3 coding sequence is TGCGCCAGCAGCCCCGGGACAGGGAAAGAGACCCAGTACTTC.

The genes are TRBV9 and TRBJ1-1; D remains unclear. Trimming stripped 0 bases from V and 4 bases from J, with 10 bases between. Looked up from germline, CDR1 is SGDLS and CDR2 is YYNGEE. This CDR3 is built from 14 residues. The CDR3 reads CASSVAGKGTEAFF. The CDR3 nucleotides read TGTGCCAGCAGCGTAGCGGGTAAGGGCACTGAAGCTTTCTTT. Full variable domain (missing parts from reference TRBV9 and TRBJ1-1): DSGVTQTPKHLITATGQRVTLRCSPRSGDLSVYWYQQSLDQGLQFLIQYYNGEERAKGNILERFSAQQFPDLHSELNLSSLELGDSALYFCASSVAGKGTEAFFGQGTRLTVV.

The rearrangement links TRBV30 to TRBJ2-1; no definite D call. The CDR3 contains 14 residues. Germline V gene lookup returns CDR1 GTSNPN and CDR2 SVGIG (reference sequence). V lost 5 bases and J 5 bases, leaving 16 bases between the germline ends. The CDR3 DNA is TGTGCCTGGTCCACAAACCGAGATAACAATGAGCAGTTCTTC. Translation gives CAWSTNRDNNEQFF.

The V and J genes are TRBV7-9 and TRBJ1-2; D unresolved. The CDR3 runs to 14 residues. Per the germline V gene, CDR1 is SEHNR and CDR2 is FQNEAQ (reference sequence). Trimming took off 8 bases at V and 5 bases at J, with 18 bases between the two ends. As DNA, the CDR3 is TGTGCCAGCCGACGGGAGGGAAGCTGGTATGGCTACACCTTC. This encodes CASRREGSWYGYTF. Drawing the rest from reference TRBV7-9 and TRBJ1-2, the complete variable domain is DTGVSQNPRHKITKRGQNVTFRCDPISEHNRLYWYRQTLGQGPEFLTYFQNEAQLEKSRLLSDRFSAERPKGSFSTLEIQRTEQGDSAMYLCASRREGSWYGYTFGSGTRLTVV.

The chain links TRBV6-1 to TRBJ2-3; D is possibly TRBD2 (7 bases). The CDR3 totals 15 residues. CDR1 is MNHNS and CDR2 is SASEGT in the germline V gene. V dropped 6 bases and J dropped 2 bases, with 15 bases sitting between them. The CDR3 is CASRAGEGYTDTQYF. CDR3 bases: TGTGCCAGCAGGGCAGGGGAGGGATACACAGATACGCAGTATTTT.

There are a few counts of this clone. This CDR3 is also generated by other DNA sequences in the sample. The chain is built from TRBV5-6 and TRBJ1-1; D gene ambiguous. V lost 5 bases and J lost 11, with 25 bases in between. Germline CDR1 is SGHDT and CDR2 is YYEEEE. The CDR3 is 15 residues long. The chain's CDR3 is CASSHTHGRAVGAFF. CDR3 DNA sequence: TGTGCCAGCAGTCATACCCACGGACGGGCCGTCGGGGCTTTCTTT.

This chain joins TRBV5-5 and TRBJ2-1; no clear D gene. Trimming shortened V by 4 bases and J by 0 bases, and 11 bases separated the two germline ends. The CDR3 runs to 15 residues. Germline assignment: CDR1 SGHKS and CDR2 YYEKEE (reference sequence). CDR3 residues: CASSTLTSSYNEQFF. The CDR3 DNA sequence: TGTGCCAGCAGCACCCTTACGAGCTCCTACAATGAGCAGTTCTTC.

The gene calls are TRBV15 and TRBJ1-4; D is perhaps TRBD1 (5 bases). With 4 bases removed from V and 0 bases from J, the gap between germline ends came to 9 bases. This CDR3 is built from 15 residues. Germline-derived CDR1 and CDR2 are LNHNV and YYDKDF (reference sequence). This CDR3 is CATSITRATNEKLFF. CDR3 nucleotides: TGTGCCACCAGCATCACCAGGGCAACTAATGAAAAACTGTTTTTT. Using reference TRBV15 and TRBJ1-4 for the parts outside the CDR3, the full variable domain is DAMVIQNPRYQVTQFGKPVTLSCSQTLNHNVMYWYQQKSSQAPKLLFHYYDKDFNNEADTPDNFQSRRPNTSFCFLDIRSPGLGDTAMYLCATSITRATNEKLFFGSGTQLSVL.

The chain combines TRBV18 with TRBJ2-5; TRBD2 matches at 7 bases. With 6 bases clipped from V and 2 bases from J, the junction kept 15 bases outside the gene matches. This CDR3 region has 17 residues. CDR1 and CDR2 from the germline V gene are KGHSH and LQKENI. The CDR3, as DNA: TGTGCCAGCTCGCTGGGGAGGGGAGGATTGGGGCAAGAGACCCAGTACTTC. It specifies CASSLGRGGLGQETQYF.

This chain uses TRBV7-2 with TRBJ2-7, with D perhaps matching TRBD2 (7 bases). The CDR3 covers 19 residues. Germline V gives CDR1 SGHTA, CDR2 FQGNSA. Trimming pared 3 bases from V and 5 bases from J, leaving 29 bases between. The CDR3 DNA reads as TGTGCCAGCAGCTTTACTTTCGCGCGTCGGTGGGGGGGCCGCAACGAGCAGTACTTC. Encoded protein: CASSFTFARRWGGRNEQYF.

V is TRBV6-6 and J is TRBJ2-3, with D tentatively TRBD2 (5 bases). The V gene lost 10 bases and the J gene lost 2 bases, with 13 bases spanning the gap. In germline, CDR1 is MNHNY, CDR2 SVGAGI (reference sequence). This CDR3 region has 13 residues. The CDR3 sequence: CAIKEGFTDTQYF. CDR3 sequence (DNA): TGTGCCATAAAAGAGGGTTTCACAGATACGCAGTATTTT.

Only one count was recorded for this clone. CDR3 nucleotide sequence: TGTGCCAGTAGTATTACGCTGGCTACAGCGAACACTGAAGCTTTCTTT. Translation gives CASSITLATANTEAFF. The gene calls are TRBV19 and TRBJ1-1, with unresolved D. V was cut by 3 bases and J by 1 base, with 15 bases left in between. This CDR3 contains 16 residues. Germline CDR1 and CDR2: LNHDA and SQIVND (reference sequence).

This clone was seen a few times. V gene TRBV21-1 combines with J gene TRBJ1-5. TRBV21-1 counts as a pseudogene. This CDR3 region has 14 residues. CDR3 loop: CASSKDVGNQPQHF. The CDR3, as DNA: TGTGCCAGCAGCAAAGACGTAGGGAATCAGCCCCAGCATTTT.

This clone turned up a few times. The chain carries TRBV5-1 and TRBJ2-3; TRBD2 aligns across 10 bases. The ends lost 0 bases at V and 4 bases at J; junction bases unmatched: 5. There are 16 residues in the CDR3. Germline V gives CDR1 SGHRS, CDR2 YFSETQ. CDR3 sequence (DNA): TGCGCCAGCAGCTTGGCGACTAGCGGGCTTTCAGATACGCAGTATTTT. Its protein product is CASSLATSGLSDTQYF.

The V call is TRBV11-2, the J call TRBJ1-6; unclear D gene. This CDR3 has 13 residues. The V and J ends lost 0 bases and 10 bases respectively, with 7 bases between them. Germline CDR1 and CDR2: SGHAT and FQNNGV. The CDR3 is CASSLDRSSPLHF. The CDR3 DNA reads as TGTGCCAGCAGCTTAGATAGAAGCTCACCCCTCCACTTT.

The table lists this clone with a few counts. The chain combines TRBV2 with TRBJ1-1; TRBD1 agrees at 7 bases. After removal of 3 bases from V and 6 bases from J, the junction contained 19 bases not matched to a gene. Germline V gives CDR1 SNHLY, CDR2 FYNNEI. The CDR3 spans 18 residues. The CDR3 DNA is TGTGCCAGCAGTGAGTACAGGGGAGTCCGCAATCCCGTATCTGAAGCTTTCTTT. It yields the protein CASSEYRGVRNPVSEAFF.

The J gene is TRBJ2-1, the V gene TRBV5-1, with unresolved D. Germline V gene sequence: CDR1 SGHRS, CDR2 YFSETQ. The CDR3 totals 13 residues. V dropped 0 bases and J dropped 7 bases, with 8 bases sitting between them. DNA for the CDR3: TGCGCCAGCAGCTTGGTTGTCGCTAATGAGCAGTTCTTC. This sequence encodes CASSLVVANEQFF.